This T cell receptor beta chain appears in the sequencing data of a study of shared clonotypes between healthy human individuals. Study overall: Donor ages ranged 18 to 49 years: a couple of women, a few men. Study findings and constraints: Among four donors, roughly 5.5% of naive CD4 clonotypes were found in common. Naive subsets generally exceeded memory subsets in estimated richness.

Donors comprised only Caucasian adults living in Nashville, Tennessee. Only one count was recorded for this clone. Its antigen is as yet unknown. Assay: immunoSEQ multiplex PCR; the TCRdb copy retains only in-frame clones and omits some. Of 550,000 to 850,000 clones detected, 72% appear once; the ten largest clones hold approximately 1.8%. This clonotype was sampled from a woman aged 25 to 39 in good health. Source material: memory CD4+ T cells sorted from blood. Subset indicated: CD45RA-negative fraction.

The CDR3 DNA sequence: TGTGCCAGCAGCTTCGAGTCCCTGCTACAAGCTTTCTTT. Its protein product is CASSFESLLQAFF. The chain is built from TRBV5-6 and TRBJ1-1; no firm D call. Trimming stripped 2 bases from V and 9 bases from J, with 14 bases between. CDR3 size: 13 residues. Per the germline V gene, CDR1 is SGHDT and CDR2 is YYEEEE.